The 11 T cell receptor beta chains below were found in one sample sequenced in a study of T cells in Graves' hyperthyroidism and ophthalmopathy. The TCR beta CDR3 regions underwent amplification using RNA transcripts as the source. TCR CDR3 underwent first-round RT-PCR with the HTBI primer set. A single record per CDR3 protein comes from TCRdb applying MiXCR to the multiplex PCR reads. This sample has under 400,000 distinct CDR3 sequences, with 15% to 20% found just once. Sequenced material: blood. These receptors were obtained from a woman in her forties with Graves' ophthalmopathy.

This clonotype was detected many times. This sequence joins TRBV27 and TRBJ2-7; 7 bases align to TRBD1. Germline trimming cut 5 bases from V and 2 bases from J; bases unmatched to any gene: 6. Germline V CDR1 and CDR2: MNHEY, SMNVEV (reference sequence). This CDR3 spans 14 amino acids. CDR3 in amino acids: CASSAPTGPYEQYF. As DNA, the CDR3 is TGTGCCAGCAGTGCTCCGACAGGGCCCTACGAGCAGTACTTC.

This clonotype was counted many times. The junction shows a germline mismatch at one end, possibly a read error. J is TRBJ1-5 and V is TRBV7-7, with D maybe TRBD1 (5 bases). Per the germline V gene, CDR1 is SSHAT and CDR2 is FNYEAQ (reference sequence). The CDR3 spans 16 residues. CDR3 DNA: TGTGCTAGCAGCTTAGTTGGTGAGGGGTTGTGGCAGCCCCAGCATTTT. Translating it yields CASSLVGEGLWQPQHF.

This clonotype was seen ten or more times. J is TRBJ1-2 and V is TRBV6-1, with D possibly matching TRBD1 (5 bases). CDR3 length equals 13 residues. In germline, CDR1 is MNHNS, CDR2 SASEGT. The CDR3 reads CTTQGSSYSGYTF. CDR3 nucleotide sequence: TGTACCACCCAGGGTTCTTCCTACTCTGGCTACACCTTC.

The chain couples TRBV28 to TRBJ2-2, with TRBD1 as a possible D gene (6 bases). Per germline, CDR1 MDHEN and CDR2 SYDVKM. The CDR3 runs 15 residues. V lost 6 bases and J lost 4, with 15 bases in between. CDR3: CASRISQGTTGELFF. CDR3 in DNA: TGTGCCAGCAGAATTTCCCAGGGGACCACCGGGGAGCTGTTTTTT. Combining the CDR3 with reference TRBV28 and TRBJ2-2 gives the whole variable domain DVKVTQSSRYLVKRTGEKVFLECVQDMDHENMFWYRQDPGLGLRLIYFSYDVKMKEKGDIPEGYSVSREKKERFSLILESASTNQTSMYLCASRISQGTTGELFFGEGSRLTVL.

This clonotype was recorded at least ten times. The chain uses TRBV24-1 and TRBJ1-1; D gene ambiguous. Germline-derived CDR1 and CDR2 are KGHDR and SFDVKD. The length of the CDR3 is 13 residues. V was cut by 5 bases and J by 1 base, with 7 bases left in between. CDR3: CATSALSNTEAFF. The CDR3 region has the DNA TGTGCCACCAGTGCTCTGTCGAACACTGAAGCTTTCTTT.

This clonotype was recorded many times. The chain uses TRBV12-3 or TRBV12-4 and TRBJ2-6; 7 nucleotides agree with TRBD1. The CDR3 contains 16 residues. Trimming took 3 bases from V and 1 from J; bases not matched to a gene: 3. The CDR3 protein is CASSFDRVSGANVLTF. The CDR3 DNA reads TGTGCCAGCAGTTTTGACAGGGTATCTGGGGCCAACGTCCTGACTTTC.

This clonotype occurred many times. The CDR3: CSVLGTSGAAYEQYF. The CDR3 nucleotides are TGCAGCGTCCTAGGGACTAGCGGGGCCGCCTACGAGCAGTACTTC. The gene calls are TRBV29-1 and TRBJ2-7; 13 bases match TRBD2. Germline CDR1 reads SQVTM; CDR2 reads ANQGSEA. The CDR3 totals 15 residues. The V segment lost 6 bases and the J segment 2 bases; nucleotides outside the gene matches: 7.

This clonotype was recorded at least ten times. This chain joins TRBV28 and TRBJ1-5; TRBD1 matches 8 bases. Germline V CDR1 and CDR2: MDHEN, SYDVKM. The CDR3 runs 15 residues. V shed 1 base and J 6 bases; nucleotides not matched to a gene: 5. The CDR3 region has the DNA TGTGCCAGCAGTTTATTTTCAGGGGGCGGTCAGCCCCAGCATTTT. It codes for CASSLFSGGGQPQHF.

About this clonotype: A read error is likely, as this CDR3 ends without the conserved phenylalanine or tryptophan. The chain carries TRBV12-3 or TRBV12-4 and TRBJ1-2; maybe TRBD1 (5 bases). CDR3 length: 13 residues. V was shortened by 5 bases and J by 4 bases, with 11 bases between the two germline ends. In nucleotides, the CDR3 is TGTGCCAGCAGTCAGGGTCGGGCCTATGGCTACACCTCC. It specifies CASSQGRAYGYTS.

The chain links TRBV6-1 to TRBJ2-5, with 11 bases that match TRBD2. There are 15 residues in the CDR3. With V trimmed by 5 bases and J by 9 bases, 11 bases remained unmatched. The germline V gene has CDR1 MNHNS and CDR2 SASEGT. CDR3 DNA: TGTGCCAGCAGTCCCGGGACTAGCGGCCAGCGGTCCCAGTACTTC. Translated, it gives CASSPGTSGQRSQYF.

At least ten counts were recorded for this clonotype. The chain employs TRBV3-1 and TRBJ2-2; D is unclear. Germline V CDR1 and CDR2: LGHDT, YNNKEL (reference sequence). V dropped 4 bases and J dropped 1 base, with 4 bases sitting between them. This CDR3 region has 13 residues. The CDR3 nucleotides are TGTGCCAGCAGCCGACAGAACACCGGGGAGCTGTTTTTT. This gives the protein CASSRQNTGELFF.